This T cell receptor (beta chain) was sequenced during a study of T cell repertoires in cytomegalovirus infection. In the study overall: Public TCR beta signatures provided an indication of both CMV infection and a matching HLA type.

TCRdb used MiXCR to reprocess the reads, holding one entry per CDR3 protein. The data show fewer than 250,000 distinct CDR3 sequences, 22% seen once. Notes on the study in general: It was HLA-C-restricted CMV-specific TCR beta clonotypes that dominated the response ex vivo. Identification of carriers of CMV plus the relevant HLA was achieved through cumulative public TCR beta family frequency.

The table lists this clonotype with many counts. Its target is unknown. Germline V gene lookup returns CDR1 SGHVS and CDR2 FNYEAQ. The CDR3 is made up of 13 amino acids. With 5 bases removed from V and 4 bases from J, the gap between germline ends came to 11 bases. This receptor was obtained from a human donor in good health (CMV status not recorded). Some clones in this sample may be carry-over from other donors' samples. The genes are TRBV7-6 and TRBJ1-2; D is uncertain. The sequencing sample was made of CD8+ T cells from PBMCs. Written as DNA, the CDR3 is TGTGCCAGCAGCCCCCGGGTTGCCTATGGCTACACCTTC. This sequence encodes CASSPRVAYGYTF.